This is a list of T cell receptor beta chains from one sample in a study of OX40 agonist ivuxolimab in advanced cancers. The data were produced by immunoSEQ multiplex PCR, yet TCRdb's version contains in-frame clones alone and is incomplete. Altogether tens of thousands of clones are present, roughly 85% being singletons, with the ten largest covering less than 25%. Sequences were derived from CD4+ or CD8+ T cells sorted from blood, sampled in a trial of the OX40 agonist ivuxolimab. The receptors originated from an adult with an advanced solid tumor such as melanoma, head and neck, liver or kidney cancer. The CDR3 runs from the conserved cysteine through the conserved F or W. The D gene is left open where the match is weak. Rows may omit the clone size; those that give it use once, few, many or a size class.

abundance	d_gene	v_gene	j_gene	CDR3aa	CDR3nt
.	.	TRBV7-3	TRBJ2-1	CASSSGLGYNEQFF	TGTGCCAGCAGTTCCGGACTGGGCTACAATGAGCAGTTCTTC
.	.	TRBV28	TRBJ2-2	CASSPGGTGELFF	TGTGCCAGCAGTCCAGGGGGGACCGGGGAGCTGTTTTTT
.	.	TRBV9	TRBJ1-5	CASSVDPRVDQPQHF	TGTGCCAGCAGCGTAGACCCCAGGGTAGATCAGCCCCAGCATTTT
.	.	TRBV5-4	TRBJ1-2	CASSLTGSGYGYTF	TGTGCCAGCAGCTTGACCGGTTCTGGCTATGGCTACACCTTC
.	TRBD2	TRBV15	TRBJ2-1	CATSSPGTRYNEQFF	TGTGCCACCAGCAGTCCGGGGACTAGGTACAATGAGCAGTTCTTC
.	.	TRBV10-3	TRBJ1-2	CAISDTNYGYTF	TGTGCCATCAGTGATACTAACTATGGCTACACCTTC
.	TRBD1	TRBV7-6	TRBJ1-3	CASSLGPGQGESNTIYF	TGTGCCAGCAGCTTAGGTCCGGGACAGGGAGAGAGCAACACCATATATTTT
.	.	TRBV7-9	TRBJ1-3	CASSLAGPNTIYF	TGTGCCAGCAGCTTAGCTGGCCCCAACACCATATATTTT
once	.	TRBV19	TRBJ1-1	CASSANTEAFF	TGTGCCAGTAGTGCGAACACTGAAGCTTTCTTT
.	.	TRBV28	TRBJ2-5	CASDAGLKGGRTQYF	TGTGCCAGCGACGCGGGCCTCAAAGGGGGTCGGACCCAGTACTTC
.	TRBD1	TRBV18	TRBJ1-3	CASSQQTGGGNIIYF	TGTGCCAGCTCACAACAAACAGGGGGCGGAAACATCATATATTTT
.	.	TRBV5-6	TRBJ1-1	CASSLWSPDPRAFF	TGTGCCAGCAGCTTGTGGTCCCCAGACCCGCGGGCTTTCTTT
.	.	TRBV18	TRBJ1-4	CASSLGRGSLNEKLFF	TGTGCCAGCTCCCTCGGGAGGGGCAGCCTTAATGAAAAACTGTTTTTT
once	.	TRBV18	TRBJ2-5	CASSQLHQIQETQYF	TGTGCCAGCTCACAGTTGCACCAGATCCAAGAGACCCAGTACTTC
.	TRBD2	TRBV4-2	TRBJ2-4	CASSQVVLAGVAKNIQYF	TGTGCCAGCAGCCAAGTGGTACTAGCGGGCGTAGCCAAAAACATTCAGTACTTC
.	.	TRBV27	TRBJ2-2	CASSLRDGYTGELFF	TGTGCCAGCAGTCTACGGGACGGATACACCGGGGAGCTGTTTTTT
.	.	TRBV7-9	TRBJ1-6	CASSVTLNSPLHF	TGTGCCAGCAGCGTGACACTTAATTCACCCCTCCACTTT
.	.	TRBV5-1	TRBJ1-1	CASSLQPPNTEAFF	TGCGCCAGCAGCTTACAGCCACCAAACACTGAAGCTTTCTTT
.	.	TRBV30	TRBJ1-2	CAWTLGVFYGYTF	TGTGCCTGGACCCTGGGGGTTTTCTATGGCTACACCTTC
few	.	TRBV4-2	TRBJ1-1	CASSQDGAANTEAFF	TGTGCCAGCAGCCAAGACGGGGCAGCCAACACTGAAGCTTTCTTT
once	.	TRBV19	TRBJ1-2	CATGTTTRFPYGYTF	TGTGCCACCGGGACAACCACCCGTTTCCCCTATGGCTACACCTTC
.	.	TRBV7-9	TRBJ2-2	CASKGGPNTGELFF	TGTGCCTCTAAGGGCGGGCCGAACACCGGGGAGCTGTTTTTT
.	.	TRBV5-1	TRBJ2-3	CASSLAVRGRSTDTQYF	TGCGCCAGCAGCTTGGCCGTGCGGGGGCGCAGCACAGATACGCAGTATTTT
.	.	TRBV10-3	TRBJ2-7	CAISEFLLGDYEQYF	TGTGCCATCAGTGAGTTCCTACTGGGGGACTACGAGCAGTACTTC
once	TRBD1	TRBV19	TRBJ1-2	CASSRDRGTNYGYTF	TGTGCCAGTAGTAGGGACAGGGGAACTAACTATGGCTACACCTTC
few	.	TRBV7-9	TRBJ1-2	CASSLVSAKDGYTF	TGTGCCAGCAGCTTAGTGTCAGCCAAGGATGGCTACACCTTC
.	.	TRBV28	TRBJ2-7	CASSLVSDAYEQYF	TGTGCCAGCAGTTTAGTGAGCGACGCCTACGAGCAGTACTTC
.	.	TRBV18	TRBJ2-3	CASSPPRGGVSSTDTQYF	TGTGCCAGCTCACCACCAAGGGGTGGTGTCTCTAGCACAGATACGCAGTATTTT